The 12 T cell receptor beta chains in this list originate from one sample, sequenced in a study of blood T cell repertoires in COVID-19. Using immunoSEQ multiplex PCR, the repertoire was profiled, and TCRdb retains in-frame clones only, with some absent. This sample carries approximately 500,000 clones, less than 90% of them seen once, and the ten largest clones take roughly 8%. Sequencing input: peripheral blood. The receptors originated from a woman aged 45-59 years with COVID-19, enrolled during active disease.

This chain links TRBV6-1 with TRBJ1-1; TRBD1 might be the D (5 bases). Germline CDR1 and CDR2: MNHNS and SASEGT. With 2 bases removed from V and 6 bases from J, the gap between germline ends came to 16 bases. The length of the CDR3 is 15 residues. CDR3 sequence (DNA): TGTGCCAGCAGTGAAACAGGTGGTTATGTTGCTGAAGCTTTCTTT. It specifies CASSETGGYVAEAFF.

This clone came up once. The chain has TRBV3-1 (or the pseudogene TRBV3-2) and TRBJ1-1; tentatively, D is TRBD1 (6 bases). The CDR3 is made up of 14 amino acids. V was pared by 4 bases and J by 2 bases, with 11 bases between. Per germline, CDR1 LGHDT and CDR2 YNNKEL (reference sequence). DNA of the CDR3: TGTGCCAGCAGCCTTACAGGGTACAACACTGAAGCTTTCTTT. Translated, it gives CASSLTGYNTEAFF.

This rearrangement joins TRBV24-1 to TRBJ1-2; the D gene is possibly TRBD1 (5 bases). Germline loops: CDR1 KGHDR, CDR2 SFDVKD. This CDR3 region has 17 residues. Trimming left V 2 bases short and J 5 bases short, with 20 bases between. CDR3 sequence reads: CATSDSDKSHLKYGYTF. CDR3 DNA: TGTGCCACCAGTGATTCGGACAAATCTCATCTAAAGTATGGCTACACCTTC.

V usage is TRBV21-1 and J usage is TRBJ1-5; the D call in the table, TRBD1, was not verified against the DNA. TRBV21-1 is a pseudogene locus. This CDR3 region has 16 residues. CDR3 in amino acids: CASVPRDNRGNQPQHF. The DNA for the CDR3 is TGTGCCAGCGTACCCCGGGACAATAGAGGCAATCAGCCCCAGCATTTT.

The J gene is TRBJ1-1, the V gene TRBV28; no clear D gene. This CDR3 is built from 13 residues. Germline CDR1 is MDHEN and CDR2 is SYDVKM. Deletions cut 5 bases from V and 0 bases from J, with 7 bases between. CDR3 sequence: CASSRVLNTEAFF. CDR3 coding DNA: TGTGCCAGCAGTCGGGTCCTGAACACTGAAGCTTTCTTT. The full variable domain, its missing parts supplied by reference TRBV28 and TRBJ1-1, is DVKVTQSSRYLVKRTGEKVFLECVQDMDHENMFWYRQDPGLGLRLIYFSYDVKMKEKGDIPEGYSVSREKKERFSLILESASTNQTSMYLCASSRVLNTEAFFGQGTRLTVV.

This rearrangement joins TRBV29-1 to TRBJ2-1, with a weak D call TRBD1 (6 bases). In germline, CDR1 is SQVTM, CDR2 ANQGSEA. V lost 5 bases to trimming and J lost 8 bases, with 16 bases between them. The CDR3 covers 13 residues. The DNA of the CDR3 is TGCAGCGTTCAGGGGCCCTCCCGAGATGAGCAGTTCTTC. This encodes CSVQGPSRDEQFF.

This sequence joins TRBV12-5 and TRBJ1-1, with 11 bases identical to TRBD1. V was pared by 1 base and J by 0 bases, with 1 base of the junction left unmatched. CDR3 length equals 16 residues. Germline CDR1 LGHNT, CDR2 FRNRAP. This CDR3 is CASGLGTGGMNTEAFF. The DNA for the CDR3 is TGTGCTAGTGGTTTGGGGACAGGGGGCATGAACACTGAAGCTTTCTTT.

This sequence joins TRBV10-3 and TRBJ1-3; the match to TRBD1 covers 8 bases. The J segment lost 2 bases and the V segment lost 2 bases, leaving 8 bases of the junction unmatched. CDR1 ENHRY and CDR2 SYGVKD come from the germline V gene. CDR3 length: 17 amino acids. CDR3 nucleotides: TGTGCCATCAGTGAGCCGGGTCAGGGGGCTACTGGAAACACCATATATTTT. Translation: CAISEPGQGATGNTIYF.

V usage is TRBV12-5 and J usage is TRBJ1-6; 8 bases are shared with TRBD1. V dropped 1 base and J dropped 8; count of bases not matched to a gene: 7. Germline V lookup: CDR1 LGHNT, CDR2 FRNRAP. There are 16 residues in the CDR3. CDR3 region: CASGLGKDRADSPLHF. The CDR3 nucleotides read TGTGCTAGTGGTTTGGGAAAGGACAGGGCTGATTCACCCCTCCACTTT.

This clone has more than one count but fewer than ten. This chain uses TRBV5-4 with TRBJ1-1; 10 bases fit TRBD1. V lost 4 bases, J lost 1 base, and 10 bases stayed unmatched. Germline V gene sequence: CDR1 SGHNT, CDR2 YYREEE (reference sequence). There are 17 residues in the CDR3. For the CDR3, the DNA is TGTGCCAGCAGCCCCTCCGACAGGGGGCGGAGGAACACTGAAGCTTTCTTT. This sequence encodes CASSPSDRGRRNTEAFF.

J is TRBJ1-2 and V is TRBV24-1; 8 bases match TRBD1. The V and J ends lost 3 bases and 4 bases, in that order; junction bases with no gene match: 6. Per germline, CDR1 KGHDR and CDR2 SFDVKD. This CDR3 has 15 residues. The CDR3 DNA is TGTGCCACCAGTGATCCCAAACAGGGGGGCTATGGCTACACCTTC. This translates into CATSDPKQGGYGYTF.

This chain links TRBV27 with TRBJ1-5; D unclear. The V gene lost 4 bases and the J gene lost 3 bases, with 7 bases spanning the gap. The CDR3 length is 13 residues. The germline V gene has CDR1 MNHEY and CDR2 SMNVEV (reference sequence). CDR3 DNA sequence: TGTGCCAGCAGTTACAGCCCCAATCAGCCCCAGCATTTT. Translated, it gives CASSYSPNQPQHF.